These T cell receptor beta chains were read from a single sample in a study of T cell repertoires in cytomegalovirus infection. These TCRs' antigens remain unknown. A single record per CDR3 protein comes from TCRdb applying MiXCR to the reads. This sample has around 710,000 distinct CDR3 sequences, with 25% to 35% found just once. Sequencing was performed on cultured CD8+ T cells from PBMCs, taken from culture after CMV antigen stimulation. The receptors originated from a human donor in good health (CMV status not recorded). Some clones in this sample may be carry-over from other donors' samples. Both conserved end residues are trimmed from each CDR3. Size is omitted from some rows. Given values are once, few, many or a class for expanded clones.

J gene	CDR3 length	clone size	V gene	CDR3 protein
TRBJ2-3	13	NA	TRBV9	ASSVEGIEADTQY
TRBJ2-5	16	NA	TRBV7-2	ASSLGRLAALDQETQY
TRBJ2-1	12	few	TRBV12-3/TRBV12-4	ASSLFGLDNEQF
TRBJ2-1	14	NA	TRBV27	ASSLSPGGVYNEQF
TRBJ2-1	13	NA	TRBV7-3	ASSLAGTRDGEQF
TRBJ2-1	11	NA	TRBV2	ARGKGSYNEQF
TRBJ2-1	19	many	TRBV5-1	ASSASLAGGYIPRSYNEQF
TRBJ2-1	14	NA	TRBV7-6	ASTPNPGLATNEQF
TRBJ1-5	16	few	TRBV4-1	ASSQAQPVFPINQPQH
TRBJ2-1	18	NA	TRBV6-2/TRBV6-3	ASSYSSGATGARSYNEQF
TRBJ1-3	14	few	TRBV7-6	ASSPHPVDFGNTIY
TRBJ2-1	13	NA	TRBV7-9	ASSLRDSKYNEQF
TRBJ2-1	14	NA	TRBV7-9	ASEGHSGGSYNEQF
TRBJ1-1	13	NA	TRBV6-5	ASSYGNSPNTEAF
TRBJ2-2	8	many	TRBV7-2	ASLGGELF
TRBJ1-6	14	NA	TRBV7-9	ASRHTRTGLNSPLH
TRBJ2-2	17	NA	TRBV7-9	ASSTGTGSVLVNTRELF
TRBJ2-2	11	many	TRBV12-3/TRBV12-4	ASTPTPRLDLF
TRBJ1-1	14	NA	TRBV6-2/TRBV6-3	ASSYWSVRVNTEAF
TRBJ2-3	15	NA	TRBV20-1	SARVERGGLSTDTQY